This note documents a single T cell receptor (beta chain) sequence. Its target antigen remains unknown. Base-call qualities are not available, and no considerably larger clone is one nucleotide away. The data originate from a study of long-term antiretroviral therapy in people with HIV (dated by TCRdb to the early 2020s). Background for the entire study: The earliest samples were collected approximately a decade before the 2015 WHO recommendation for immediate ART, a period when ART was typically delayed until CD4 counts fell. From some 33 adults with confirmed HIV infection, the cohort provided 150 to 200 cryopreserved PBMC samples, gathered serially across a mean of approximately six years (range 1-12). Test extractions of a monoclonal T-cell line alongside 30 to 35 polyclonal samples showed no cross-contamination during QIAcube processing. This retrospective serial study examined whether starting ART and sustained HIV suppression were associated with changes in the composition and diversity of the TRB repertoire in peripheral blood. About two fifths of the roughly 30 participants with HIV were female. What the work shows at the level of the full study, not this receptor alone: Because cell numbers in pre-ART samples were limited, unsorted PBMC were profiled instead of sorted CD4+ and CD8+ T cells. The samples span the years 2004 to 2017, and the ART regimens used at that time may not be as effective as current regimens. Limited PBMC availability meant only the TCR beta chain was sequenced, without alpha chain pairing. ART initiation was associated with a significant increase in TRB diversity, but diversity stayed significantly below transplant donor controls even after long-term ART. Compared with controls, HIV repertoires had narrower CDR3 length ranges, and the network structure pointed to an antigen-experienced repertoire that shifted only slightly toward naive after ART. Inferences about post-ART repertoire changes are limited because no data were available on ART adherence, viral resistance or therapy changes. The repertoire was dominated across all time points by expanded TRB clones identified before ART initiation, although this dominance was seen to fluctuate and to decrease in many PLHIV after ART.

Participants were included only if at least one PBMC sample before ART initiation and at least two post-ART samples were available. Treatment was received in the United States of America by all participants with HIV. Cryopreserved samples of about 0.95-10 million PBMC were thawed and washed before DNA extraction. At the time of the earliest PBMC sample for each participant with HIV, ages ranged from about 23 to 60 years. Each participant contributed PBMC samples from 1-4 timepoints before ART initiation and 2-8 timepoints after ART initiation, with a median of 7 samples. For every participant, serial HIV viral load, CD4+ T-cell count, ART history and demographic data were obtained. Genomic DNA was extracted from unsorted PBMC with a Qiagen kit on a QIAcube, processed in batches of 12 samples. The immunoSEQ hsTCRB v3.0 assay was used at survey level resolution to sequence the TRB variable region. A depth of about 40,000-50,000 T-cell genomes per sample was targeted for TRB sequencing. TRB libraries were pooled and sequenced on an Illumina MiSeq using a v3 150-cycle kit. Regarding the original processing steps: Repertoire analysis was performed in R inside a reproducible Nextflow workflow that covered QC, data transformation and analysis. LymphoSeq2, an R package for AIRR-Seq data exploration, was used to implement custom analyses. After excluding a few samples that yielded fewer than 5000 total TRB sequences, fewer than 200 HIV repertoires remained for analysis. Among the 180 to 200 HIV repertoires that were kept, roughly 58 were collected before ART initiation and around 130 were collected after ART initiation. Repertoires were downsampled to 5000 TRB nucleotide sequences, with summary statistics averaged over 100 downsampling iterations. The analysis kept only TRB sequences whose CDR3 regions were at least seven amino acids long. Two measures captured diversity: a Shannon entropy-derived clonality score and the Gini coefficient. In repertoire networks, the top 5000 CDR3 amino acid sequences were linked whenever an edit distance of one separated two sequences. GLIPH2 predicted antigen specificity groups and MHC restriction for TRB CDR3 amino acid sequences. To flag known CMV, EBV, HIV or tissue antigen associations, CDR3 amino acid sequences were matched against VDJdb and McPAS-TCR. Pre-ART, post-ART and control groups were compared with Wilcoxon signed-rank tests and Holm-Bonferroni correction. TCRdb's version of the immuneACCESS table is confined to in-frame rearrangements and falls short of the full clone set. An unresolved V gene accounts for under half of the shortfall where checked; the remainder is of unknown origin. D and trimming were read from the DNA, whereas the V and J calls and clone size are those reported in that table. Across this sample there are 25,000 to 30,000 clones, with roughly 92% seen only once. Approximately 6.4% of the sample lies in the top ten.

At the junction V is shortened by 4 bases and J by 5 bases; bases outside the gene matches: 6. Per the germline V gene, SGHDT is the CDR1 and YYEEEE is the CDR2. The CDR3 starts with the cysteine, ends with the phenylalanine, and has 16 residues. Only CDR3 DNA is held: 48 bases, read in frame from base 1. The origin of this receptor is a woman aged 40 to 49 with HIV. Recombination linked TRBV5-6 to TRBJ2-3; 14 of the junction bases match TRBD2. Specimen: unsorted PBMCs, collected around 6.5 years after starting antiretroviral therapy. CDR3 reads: CASSMGLAGVGDTQYF. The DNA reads TGTGCCAGCAGCATGGGACTAGCGGGGGTCGGAGATACGCAGTATTTT. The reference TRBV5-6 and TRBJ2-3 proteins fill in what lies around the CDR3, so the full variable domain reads DAGVTQSPTHLIKTRGQQVTLRCSPKSGHDTVSWYQQALGQGPQFIFQYYEEEERQRGNFPDRFSGHQFPNYSSELNVNALLLGDSALYLCASSMGLAGVGDTQYFGPGTRLTVL.